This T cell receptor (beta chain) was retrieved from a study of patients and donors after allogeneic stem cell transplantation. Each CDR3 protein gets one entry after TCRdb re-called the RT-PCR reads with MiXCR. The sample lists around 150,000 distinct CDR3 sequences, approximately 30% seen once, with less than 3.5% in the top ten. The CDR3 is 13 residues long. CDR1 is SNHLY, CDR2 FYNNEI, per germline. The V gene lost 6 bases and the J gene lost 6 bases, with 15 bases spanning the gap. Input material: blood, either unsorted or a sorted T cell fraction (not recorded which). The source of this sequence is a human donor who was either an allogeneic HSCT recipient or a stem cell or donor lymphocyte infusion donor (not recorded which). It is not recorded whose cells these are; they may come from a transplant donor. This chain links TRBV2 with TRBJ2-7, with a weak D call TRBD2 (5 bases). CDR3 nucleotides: TGTGCCAGCAGGCAGGACTCCGGTGGCGAGCAGTACTTC. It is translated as CASRQDSGGEQYF. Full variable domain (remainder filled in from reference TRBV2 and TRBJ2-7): EPEVTQTPSHQVTQMGQEVILRCVPISNHLYFYWYRQILGQKVEFLVSFYNNEISEKSEIFDDQFSVERPDGSNFTLKIRSTKLEDSAMYFCASRQDSGGEQYFGPGTRLTVT.